This T cell receptor beta chain was captured in a study of cytomegalovirus exposure and HLA in healthy donors. Study-wide results and caveats: In vitro testing confirmed three CMV-associated chains as specific for CMV antigens. That first-cohort TCR clusters tended to co-occur in the 100 to 150 validation repertoires was found in a later analysis. Reports described diagnosis of cytomegalovirus status by the classifier as highly specific and sensitive. According to the study, roughly 160 TCR beta chains were cytomegalovirus-associated.

Data came from immunoSEQ multiplex PCR; TCRdb stores just in-frame clones and leaves some out. The repertoire consists of approximately 300,000 clones, with about nine tenths occurring once and the leading ten covering around 0.84%. In regard to this clone: Its antigen is unidentified.

The sequencing sample was made of PBMCs. This clonotype was obtained from a woman younger than 35 in good health and CMV-seronegative.

CDR3 DNA: TGTGCCAGCAGCGTAGGGCAGGGAGTAGCGGGAGTCCGGGAGACCCAGTACTTC. It encodes CASSVGQGVAGVRETQYF. This rearrangement joins TRBV9 to TRBJ2-5; 9 bases match TRBD2. This CDR3 has 18 residues. Looked up from germline, CDR1 is SGDLS and CDR2 is YYNGEE. After removal of 0 bases from V and 5 bases from J, the junction contained 14 bases not matched to a gene. Supplemented by reference TRBV9 and TRBJ2-5, the full variable domain reads DSGVTQTPKHLITATGQRVTLRCSPRSGDLSVYWYQQSLDQGLQFLIQYYNGEERAKGNILERFSAQQFPDLHSELNLSSLELGDSALYFCASSVGQGVAGVRETQYFGPGTRLLVL.